The next 28 T cell receptor beta chains were all read from a single sample in a study of CD8+ T cells in alopecia areata. Peripheral blood, together with lesional scalp punch biopsies, was collected from alopecia areata patients. cDNA reverse transcribed from extracted RNA served as the sequencing template. Data came from immunoSEQ multiplex PCR; TCRdb stores just in-frame clones and leaves some out. In the table there are 10,000 to 15,000 clones, 56% of which are singletons. Sequencing was performed on skin. The receptor set was obtained from a human donor with alopecia areata.

This clone was observed once. The chain uses TRBV7-8 and TRBJ2-7; 7 bases line up with TRBD1. V was clipped by 3 bases and J by 3 bases; unmatched bases: 8. The CDR3 consists of 15 residues. Germline loops: CDR1 SGHVS, CDR2 FQNEAQ. The CDR3 sequence is CASSFSTGPGYEQYF. CDR3 in DNA: TGTGCCAGCAGCTTCTCGACAGGGCCAGGCTACGAGCAGTACTTC.

The chain combines TRBV5-6 with TRBJ1-1, with unresolved D. This CDR3 comprises 11 residues. V gave up 0 bases and J gave up 7 bases, with 4 bases separating them. Germline V gene lookup returns CDR1 SGHDT and CDR2 YYEEEE. CDR3 region: CASSLGREAFF. The CDR3 nucleotides are TGTGCCAGCAGCTTGGGACGTGAAGCTTTCTTT.

This clone was detected only a few times. The chain carries TRBV10-3 and TRBJ2-7, with D perhaps matching TRBD1 (5 bases). The germline V and J ends were trimmed by 4 bases and 3 bases, with 10 bases remaining between them. Germline lookup yields CDR1 ENHRY and CDR2 SYGVKD. The CDR3 has 13 residues. CDR3 sequence: CAISVGHYYEQYF. The CDR3 DNA reads TGTGCCATCAGTGTTGGACATTACTACGAGCAGTACTTC.

The CDR3 protein is CASSPSPSGATEAFF. CDR3 DNA: TGTGCCAGCTCACCATCCCCGTCAGGGGCGACTGAAGCTTTCTTT. This chain uses TRBV18 with TRBJ1-1, with D tentatively TRBD1 (6 bases). Trimming pared 2 bases from V and 5 bases from J, leaving 15 bases between. Germline V lookup: CDR1 KGHSH, CDR2 LQKENI. The CDR3 is 15 residues long.

This clone was recorded once. The J gene is TRBJ2-3, the V gene TRBV7-9; 14 nucleotides agree with TRBD2. CDR3 length equals 17 residues. The V segment lost 1 base and the J segment 5 bases; nucleotides outside the gene matches: 5. The V gene's germline CDR1 is SEHNR and CDR2 FQNEAQ (reference sequence). DNA for the CDR3: TGTGCCAGCAGCTTAGGGACTAGCGGGGGGACCAGAGATACGCAGTATTTT. This codes for CASSLGTSGGTRDTQYF.

The chain couples TRBV5-1 to TRBJ2-7; no firm D call. V lost 0 bases and J 2 bases, leaving 12 bases between the germline ends. Germline V gene sequence: CDR1 SGHRS, CDR2 YFSETQ. This CDR3 is 15 amino acids long. In DNA, the CDR3 is TGCGCCAGCAGCTTGGATTTATTGAAGACCTACGAGCAGTACTTC. This translates into CASSLDLLKTYEQYF.

This clone was found a few times. The chain carries TRBV27 and TRBJ2-5; 7 nucleotides align to TRBD2. With V trimmed by 5 bases and J by 5 bases, 8 bases remained unmatched. CDR1 MNHEY and CDR2 SMNVEV come from the germline V gene (reference sequence). The CDR3 has 14 amino acids. CDR3 in DNA: TGTGCCAGCAGTCAACTAGGACTAGTTGAGACCCAGTACTTC. Translated: CASSQLGLVETQYF.

This clone occurred a few times. In the same sample, other DNA sequences code for this CDR3. The chain uses TRBV6-5 and TRBJ2-5; D not resolved. This CDR3 spans 13 amino acids. Deletions cut 0 bases from V and 4 bases from J, with 6 bases between. From germline, CDR1 is MNHEY and CDR2 SVGAGI. CDR3 nucleotide sequence: TGTGCCAGCAGTTACTCAGGCAGAGAGACCCAGTACTTC. This codes for CASSYSGRETQYF.

The chain combines TRBV7-9 with TRBJ2-1; D gene uncertain. The CDR3 is made up of 11 amino acids. Trimming removed 3 bases from V and 9 bases from J, with 6 bases in between. Germline CDR1 and CDR2: SEHNR and FQNEAQ (reference sequence). The CDR3 DNA reads TGTGCCAGCAGCTTCAGTGGTGAGCAGTTCTTC. Residues: CASSFSGEQFF.

The J gene is TRBJ1-5, the V gene TRBV7-8; 7 bases match TRBD1. The V segment lost 1 base and the J segment 2 bases; nucleotides outside the gene matches: 2. Germline loops: CDR1 SGHVS, CDR2 FQNEAQ. The CDR3 is made up of 15 amino acids. In DNA form, the CDR3 reads TGTGCCAGCAGCTTAGTCGACAGGGGCAATCAGCCCCAGCATTTT. Its protein is CASSLVDRGNQPQHF.

V usage is TRBV28 and J usage is TRBJ1-2; D gene ambiguous. Deletions cut 5 bases from V and 2 bases from J, with 15 bases between. This CDR3 has 15 amino acids. The germline gives CDR1 MDHEN, CDR2 SYDVKM. CDR3 sequence reads: CASSRRPGSNYGYTF. DNA for the CDR3: TGTGCCAGCAGTCGCAGGCCAGGTTCAAACTATGGCTACACCTTC.

The chain is built from TRBV2 and TRBJ2-2; no definite D call. The V and J ends lost 3 bases and 0 bases respectively, with 11 bases between them. Germline V gene data show CDR1 as SNHLY and CDR2 as FYNNEI. The CDR3 is made up of 16 amino acids. CDR3: CASSDTAQANTGELFF. DNA of the CDR3: TGTGCCAGCAGTGATACCGCGCAAGCGAACACCGGGGAGCTGTTTTTT.

The chain uses TRBV9 and TRBJ2-7, with a possible D match to TRBD1 (6 bases). Trimming left V 3 bases short and J 7 bases short, with 11 bases between. The germline V gene has CDR1 SGDLS and CDR2 YYNGEE. The CDR3 runs 12 residues. CDR3 DNA sequence: TGTGCCAGCAGCGCCGAAAGGGGGGAGCAGTACTTC. Amino acids: CASSAERGEQYF.

This clone qualifies as medium-sized. This rearrangement joins TRBV7-9 to TRBJ2-4; 7 bases are a match to TRBD2. CDR1 is SEHNR and CDR2 is FQNEAQ in the germline V gene (reference sequence). The junction had 15 bases not matched to a gene; V was cut back by 5 bases and J by 8 bases. CDR3 length: 16 amino acids. The CDR3 DNA reads TGTGCCAGCAGCCCGGGGACTATATCGGGCGGGGACATTCAGTACTTC. It translates to CASSPGTISGGDIQYF.

The chain has TRBV30 and TRBJ1-4; 10 bases line up with TRBD1. This CDR3 comprises 14 residues. The V and J ends lost 2 bases and 7 bases, in that order; junction bases with no gene match: 4. The V gene's germline CDR1 is GTSNPN and CDR2 SVGIG (reference sequence). CDR3 in DNA: TGTGCCTGGAGTCGACAGGGGGCCGGTGAAAAACTGTTTTTT. Its protein is CAWSRQGAGEKLFF.

This clone was counted only a few times. CDR3 protein: CATGTGTYEQYF. CDR3 DNA: TGTGCGACCGGGACAGGGACCTACGAGCAGTACTTC. The gene calls are TRBV6-5 and TRBJ2-7; TRBD1 matches at 9 bases. Germline V gene lookup returns CDR1 MNHEY and CDR2 SVGAGI. CDR3 size: 12 residues.

V gene TRBV7-2 combines with J gene TRBJ2-5, with D perhaps given as TRBD1 or TRBD2 (6 bases each). Germline V gene data show CDR1 as SGHTA and CDR2 as FQGNSA. Deletions cut 5 bases from V and 8 bases from J, with 33 bases between. This CDR3 region has 19 residues. In nucleotides, the CDR3 is TGTGCCAGCAGCAGGGAGACGTCAGGGGTTACGCTTGTGGGGGGAACCCAGTACTTC. Protein product: CASSRETSGVTLVGGTQYF.

This clone was observed a handful of times. The chain couples TRBV30 to TRBJ1-1; TRBD1 aligns across 9 bases. The CDR3 covers 17 residues. Looked up from germline, CDR1 is GTSNPN and CDR2 is SVGIG (reference sequence). Germline trimming cut 0 bases from V and 4 bases from J; bases unmatched to any gene: 12. The CDR3 DNA sequence: TGTGCCTGGAGTGTACTCGGGACAGGGTGGGGAGGCACTGAAGCTTTCTTT. Translated: CAWSVLGTGWGGTEAFF.

CDR3 in DNA: TGTGCCAGCAGCGGCCGGGACAGAAAAAACATTCAGTACTTC. It translates to CASSGRDRKNIQYF. The rearrangement joins TRBV9 to TRBJ2-4, with TRBD1 matching over 7 bases. J lost 4 bases, V lost 3 bases, and 4 bases had no gene match. The length of the CDR3 is 14 residues. Germline V gene sequence: CDR1 SGDLS, CDR2 YYNGEE. Full variable domain (rest looked up from reference TRBV9 and TRBJ2-4): DSGVTQTPKHLITATGQRVTLRCSPRSGDLSVYWYQQSLDQGLQFLIQYYNGEERAKGNILERFSAQQFPDLHSELNLSSLELGDSALYFCASSGRDRKNIQYFGAGTRLSVL.

This chain connects TRBV28 to TRBJ2-1; D unresolved. V was trimmed by 5 bases and J by 0 bases, leaving 14 bases between them. CDR1 and CDR2 from the germline V gene are MDHEN and SYDVKM. The CDR3 length is 16 residues. The CDR3 DNA reads as TGTGCCAGCAGTCCCCGAGCTACGAGCTCCTACAATGAGCAGTTCTTC. It translates to CASSPRATSSYNEQFF.

This clone is classed as large. CDR3 in amino acids: CASSFYRGYEQYF. DNA for the CDR3: TGTGCCAGCAGTTTTTACAGAGGCTACGAGCAGTACTTC. This sequence joins TRBV28 and TRBJ2-7, with D uncertain. With 3 bases removed from V and 3 bases from J, the gap between germline ends came to 9 bases. CDR3 length equals 13 residues. Germline V gene data show CDR1 as MDHEN and CDR2 as SYDVKM.

V is TRBV28 and J is TRBJ2-7; 9 bases agree with TRBD1. Trimming cost V 8 bases and J 1 base; bases outside gene matches: 6. Germline assignment: CDR1 MDHEN and CDR2 SYDVKM. This CDR3 has 14 amino acids. In DNA, the CDR3 is TGTGCCAGCCTTCCGGGACAGGGATCCTACGAGCAGTACTTC. Its translation is CASLPGQGSYEQYF.

This rearrangement joins TRBV6-5 to TRBJ2-5; TRBD2 agrees at 7 bases. Trimming took 5 bases from V and 2 from J; bases not matched to a gene: 2. CDR3 size: 13 residues. Germline assignment: CDR1 MNHEY and CDR2 SVGAGI. The CDR3 DNA reads as TGTGCCAGCAGTCTAGCGGAGCAAGAGACCCAGTACTTC. Translated: CASSLAEQETQYF.

This chain joins TRBV29-1 and TRBJ1-1, with unresolved D. Deletions cut 0 bases from V and 1 base from J, with 9 bases between. The germline V gene encodes CDR1 SQVTM and CDR2 ANQGSEA. This CDR3 has 14 residues. CDR3 coding DNA: TGCAGCGTTGAAGATCGGTACGGGAACACTGAAGCTTTCTTT. It codes for CSVEDRYGNTEAFF.

V gene TRBV30 combines with J gene TRBJ2-6; D not certain. The CDR3 runs 16 residues. The V and J ends lost 0 bases and 0 bases respectively, with 9 bases between them. Germline CDR1 GTSNPN, CDR2 SVGIG (reference sequence). CDR3 in DNA: TGTGCCTGGAGTGTGGGCCATTCCTCTGGGGCCAACGTCCTGACTTTC. Residues: CAWSVGHSSGANVLTF.

The V gene is TRBV7-9, the J gene TRBJ1-2; unclear D gene. Trimming took off 4 bases at V and 5 bases at J, with 8 bases between the two ends. The CDR3 contains 12 residues. The germline gives CDR1 SEHNR, CDR2 FQNEAQ (reference sequence). The CDR3 DNA follows: TGTGCCAGCAGCTCCGGGCTGTATGGCTACACCTTC. Its protein is CASSSGLYGYTF.

The chain combines TRBV19 with TRBJ2-5; a weak D match, TRBD2 (6 bases). Germline CDR1 LNHDA, CDR2 SQIVND (reference sequence). V lost 3 bases and J 4 bases, leaving 18 bases between the germline ends. This CDR3 is built from 16 residues. The CDR3 loop reads CASSIFLGGSGETQYF. Here the CDR3 DNA reads TGTGCCAGTAGTATCTTCCTCGGAGGGTCGGGAGAGACCCAGTACTTC.

In this sample, this clone turned up a few times. The chain carries TRBV30 and TRBJ2-2; D call uncertain. Between the trimmed V and J ends, which lost 5 bases and 2 bases, there was a span of 3 bases. The CDR3 has 11 amino acids. Looked up from germline, CDR1 is GTSNPN and CDR2 is SVGIG (reference sequence). As DNA, the CDR3 is TGTGCCTGGGACAACACCGGGGAGCTGTTTTTT. This translates into CAWDNTGELFF.